The next 20 T cell receptor beta chains were all read from a single sample in a study of human T cells and chemical hapten exposure. Using its own MiXCR run on the RACE reads, TCRdb lists one record per CDR3 protein. The table includes about 120,000 distinct CDR3 sequences, about 13% detected once. Time point of the sample: pre-sensitization, week 0. The sample's treatment: therapeutic diphenylcyclopropenone sensitization with weekly scalp DPC. Specimen: whole blood, collected in connection with sensitization to the hapten diphenylcyclopropenone (DPC). The receptors shown here come from a woman under 30 with alopecia areata. Some clones in this sample may be carry-over from other donors' samples.

There are many counts of this clonotype. This chain connects TRBV11-2 to TRBJ1-2, with 7 bases identical to TRBD1. V was pared by 0 bases and J by 4 bases, with 5 bases of the junction left unmatched. The length of the CDR3 is 15 residues. Germline lookup yields CDR1 SGHAT and CDR2 FQNNGV. CDR3 in amino acids: CASSLEFDRVYGYTF. The CDR3 DNA reads TGTGCCAGCAGCTTAGAATTTGACAGGGTCTATGGCTACACCTTC.

The gene calls are TRBV7-2 and TRBJ2-7, with a possible D match to TRBD2 (5 bases). V lost 5 bases and J lost 3, with 17 bases in between. The CDR3 is made up of 15 amino acids. The germline gives CDR1 SGHTA, CDR2 FQGNSA. Here the CDR3 reads CASSLEAVPGYEQYF. The CDR3, as DNA: TGTGCCAGCAGCCTGGAGGCGGTCCCCGGCTACGAGCAGTACTTC.

This clonotype was found a few times. This chain uses TRBV20-1 with TRBJ1-2; no clear D. This CDR3 has 8 amino acids. Trimming took off 6 bases at V and 8 bases at J, with 4 bases between the two ends. CDR1 DFQATT and CDR2 SNEGSKA come from the germline V gene (reference sequence). In nucleotides, the CDR3 is TGCAGTGCAGGAGGCTACACCTTC. The encoded protein is CSAGGYTF.

For the CDR3, the DNA is TGTGCCAGCAGTTCCCAGCCCTTCAGGTTCTCGAGGGATGAGCAGTTCTTC. Translation gives CASSSQPFRFSRDEQFF. The chain recombines TRBV6-6 with TRBJ2-1; a weak D match, TRBD2 (5 bases). Trimming pared 4 bases from V and 8 bases from J, leaving 24 bases between. Germline V gene lookup returns CDR1 MNHNY and CDR2 SVGAGI (reference sequence). This CDR3 region has 17 residues.

In this sample, this clonotype turned up a few times. The chain recombines TRBV29-1 with TRBJ2-4, with D possibly TRBD2 on 7 matching bases. The V end was cut by 7 bases, the J end by 7 bases, with 23 bases between. The CDR3 length is 15 residues. The germline gives CDR1 SQVTM, CDR2 ANQGSEA. The CDR3 loop reads CSAAPTTGGGNIQYF. CDR3 coding DNA: TGCAGCGCGGCTCCGACAACGGGGGGCGGGAACATTCAGTACTTC.

The chain recombines TRBV7-2 with TRBJ2-1; either TRBD1 or TRBD2 may supply D (5 bases each). V lost 3 bases, J lost 6 bases, and 15 bases lay in between. The V gene's germline CDR1 is SGHTA and CDR2 FQGNSA. The CDR3 runs 15 residues. CDR3 loop: CASSLSGDGFNEQFF. The DNA for the CDR3 is TGTGCCAGCAGCTTGTCCGGGGACGGTTTCAATGAGCAGTTCTTC.

V gene TRBV18 combines with J gene TRBJ1-2; 8 positions agree with TRBD1. This CDR3 has 17 amino acids. Germline V CDR1 and CDR2: KGHSH, LQKENI. The V and J ends lost 4 bases and 2 bases, in that order; junction bases with no gene match: 12. CDR3 sequence: CASSLLQGGSENYGYTF. In DNA, the CDR3 is TGTGCCAGCTCACTCCTACAGGGGGGATCCGAAAACTATGGCTACACCTTC.

This clonotype has just a few counts. The chain has TRBV18 and TRBJ2-3, with 13 positions matching TRBD2. Germline V gene data show CDR1 as KGHSH and CDR2 as LQKENI. The CDR3 is made up of 17 amino acids. V gave up 3 bases and J gave up 2 bases; unmatched junction bases: 5. This CDR3 is CASSPSGLAGLTDTQYF. The CDR3 nucleotides are TGTGCCAGCTCACCCTCGGGACTAGCGGGGCTCACAGATACGCAGTATTTT.

This clonotype was observed many times. The V call is TRBV20-1, the J call TRBJ2-7; 9 nucleotides agree with TRBD1. This CDR3 has 14 amino acids. V was pared by 2 bases and J by 7 bases, with 9 bases of the junction left unmatched. Germline V gene lookup returns CDR1 DFQATT and CDR2 SNEGSKA (reference sequence). The CDR3 DNA follows: TGCAGTGCTAGATTAACAGGGGGCAGGGAGGAGCAGTACTTC. It specifies CSARLTGGREEQYF.

The chain employs TRBV2 and TRBJ2-3; TRBD1 matches 8 bases. Germline V CDR1 and CDR2: SNHLY, FYNNEI. With 3 bases clipped from V and 1 base from J, the junction kept 0 bases outside the gene matches. The CDR3 has 14 amino acids. The CDR3 reads CASSDRGRTDTQYF. The CDR3 DNA reads as TGTGCCAGCAGTGACAGGGGGCGCACAGATACGCAGTATTTT.

This clonotype was observed many times. The chain joins TRBV9 to TRBJ2-7; 11 nucleotides align to TRBD1. Unmatched junction bases numbered 5, after V lost 3 bases and J lost 3 bases. The CDR3 is 15 residues long. Germline V CDR1 and CDR2: SGDLS, YYNGEE. The CDR3 loop reads CASSASGTGGYEQYF. For the CDR3, the DNA is TGTGCCAGCAGCGCTTCCGGGACAGGGGGCTACGAGCAGTACTTC.

The rearrangement joins TRBV29-1 to TRBJ2-3; D perhaps matches TRBD2 (7 bases). Per germline, CDR1 SQVTM and CDR2 ANQGSEA. This CDR3 is built from 14 residues. Between the trimmed V and J ends, which lost 5 bases and 4 bases, there was a span of 16 bases. CDR3 nucleotide sequence: TGCAGCGTTCGGGGGGCGATCCTTTCAGATACGCAGTATTTT. Translating gives CSVRGAILSDTQYF.

This clonotype showed up just a few times. The chain uses TRBV18 and TRBJ1-2; possibly TRBD1 for D (6 bases). CDR1 KGHSH and CDR2 LQKENI come from the germline V gene. The V gene lost 1 base and the J gene lost 1 base, with 13 bases spanning the gap. The CDR3 contains 16 residues. This CDR3 reads CASSPLERQDNYGYTF. The CDR3 DNA sequence: TGTGCCAGCTCACCACTAGAGAGACAGGATAACTATGGCTACACCTTC. The full variable domain, with the rest looked up from reference TRBV18 and TRBJ1-2, is NAGVMQNPRHLVRRRGQEARLRCSPMKGHSHVYWYRQLPEEGLKFMVYLQKENIIDESGMPKERFSAEFPKEGPSILRIQQVVRGDSAAYFCASSPLERQDNYGYTFGSGTRLTVV.

The chain links TRBV4-3 to TRBJ2-1, with TRBD1 identical over 8 bases. Germline CDR1 reads LGHNA; CDR2 reads YSLEER. CDR3 length equals 17 residues. The trim removed 3 bases at V and 3 bases at J, leaving 10 bases unmatched. CDR3 DNA: TGCGCCAGCAGCCACCGACAGGGGTCGCGGTACTACAATGAGCAGTTCTTC. This encodes CASSHRQGSRYYNEQFF.

At least ten counts were recorded for this clonotype. The chain uses TRBV28 and TRBJ2-1; no clear D gene. V was trimmed by 7 bases and J by 8 bases, leaving 9 bases between them. Germline CDR1 reads MDHEN; CDR2 reads SYDVKM. The CDR3 has 11 residues. DNA for the CDR3: TGTGCCAGCACCTGGCAGTATGAGCAGTTCTTC. Translation: CASTWQYEQFF.

This clonotype was seen only once. The chain has TRBV3-1 and TRBJ1-6; weak D call: TRBD1 (5 bases). Germline assignment: CDR1 LGHDT and CDR2 YNNKEL (reference sequence). This CDR3 spans 15 amino acids. The V gene lost 5 bases and the J gene lost 14 bases, with 22 bases spanning the gap. CDR3 protein: CASSSLQGGTRALHF. The CDR3 DNA follows: TGTGCCAGCAGCTCTCTCCAAGGAGGGACCCGGGCCCTCCACTTT.

This clonotype came up a few times. V gene TRBV7-8 combines with J gene TRBJ2-5; the match to TRBD2 covers 9 bases. Germline assignment: CDR1 SGHVS and CDR2 FQNEAQ. The CDR3 totals 19 residues. Unmatched junction bases numbered 17, after V lost 5 bases and J lost 1 base. CDR3 amino acids: CASSQPGLASGRVQETQYF. The DNA for the CDR3 is TGTGCCAGCAGCCAACCGGGACTAGCCTCAGGTCGGGTCCAAGAGACCCAGTACTTC.

This clonotype turned up a few times. The CDR3 DNA reads TGTGCCAGTCAGGGGTTCTCTGGAAACACCATATATTTT. Its translation is CASQGFSGNTIYF. V and J are TRBV12-3 or TRBV12-4 and TRBJ1-3, with a tentative D call TRBD1 (6 bases). The CDR3 runs 13 residues. Trimming took off 9 bases at V and 0 bases at J, with 9 bases between the two ends.

This clonotype has only a few counts. This rearrangement joins TRBV20-1 to TRBJ2-2; D call uncertain. Trimming removed 0 bases from V and 6 bases from J, with 14 bases in between. The CDR3 totals 15 residues. The germline V gene encodes CDR1 DFQATT and CDR2 SNEGSKA (reference sequence). For the CDR3, the DNA is TGCAGTGCTAGAGATTTAGGGCTAGTCCCCGGGGAGCTGTTTTTT. Its translation is CSARDLGLVPGELFF.

Notes on this clonotype: This sequence may be a read error, since a much larger clone differs from it by one base. The chain has TRBV6-2 or TRBV6-3 and TRBJ2-3, with D perhaps assigned TRBD1 or TRBD2 (5 bases each). CDR3 length equals 11 residues. V was pared by 8 bases and J by 4 bases, with 7 bases between. Germline V gene lookup returns CDR1 MNHEY and CDR2 SVGEGT. As DNA, the CDR3 is TGTGCCAGCGGGGGTTCAGATACGCAGTATTTT. Translated, it gives CASGGSDTQYF.